In this sample, the clone carrying this T cell receptor (beta chain) turned up a few times. The CDR3 contains 13 residues. The germline CDR1 and CDR2 sequences are GTSNPN and SVGIG (reference sequence). With V trimmed by 1 base and J by 5 bases, 3 bases remained unmatched. TCRdb keeps only in-frame clones here, not all; method: immunoSEQ multiplex PCR. The sample holds roughly 68,000 clones; around 93% are singletons and the top ten take approximately 0.99%. The data stem from a study of OX40 agonist ivuxolimab in advanced cancers. Whole-study context: From about 20 to 79 years was the age range, with a mean of 60 years, and approximately 80% were male.

The TCR was taken from an adult with an advanced solid tumor such as melanoma, head and neck, liver or kidney cancer. The chain couples TRBV30 to TRBJ1-1, with 8 bases identical to TRBD1. Source: CD4+ or CD8+ T cells sorted from blood, taken in a trial of the OX40 agonist ivuxolimab. CDR3 sequence (DNA): TGTGCCTGGAGTGGGCACAGGGGGACTGAAGCTTTCTTT. Its translation: CAWSGHRGTEAFF.